Included here is one TCR beta chain sequence, with context. The sample is drawn from a study of blood T cell repertoires in COVID-19. The data were produced by immunoSEQ multiplex PCR, yet TCRdb's version contains in-frame clones alone and is incomplete. This sample yields around 150,000 clones, of which 81% are seen a single time; about a tenth belongs to the top ten. Sequencing input: peripheral blood. The TCR sequence derives from a human donor in a cohort sampled during active COVID-19.

The CDR3, as DNA: TGTGCCAGCAGTGTATTAGCGGAGGCAAATGAGCAGTTCTTC. Residues: CASSVLAEANEQFF. The chain employs TRBV6-4 and TRBJ2-1, with TRBD2 as a possible D gene (6 bases). V dropped 4 bases and J dropped 7 bases, with 14 bases sitting between them. The CDR3 is 14 residues long. CDR1 is MRHNA, CDR2 SNTAGT, per germline.